What follows are 6 T cell receptor beta chains derived from one specimen sequenced in a study of blood T cell repertoires in COVID-19. Sequencing used immunoSEQ multiplex PCR; TCRdb keeps in-frame clones, though not all of them. The data contain 200,000 or so clones, 65% to 90% of them singletons. Sequencing was performed on peripheral blood. Receptors originate from a man over 45 with acute or convalescent COVID-19.

The chain combines TRBV18 with TRBJ2-1; maybe TRBD2 (5 bases). The V gene lost 5 bases and the J gene lost 5 bases, with 16 bases spanning the gap. Germline V lookup: CDR1 KGHSH, CDR2 LQKENI. The CDR3 has 15 residues. The CDR3: CASSNLGLNDNEQFF. DNA for the CDR3: TGTGCCAGCTCAAACCTAGGACTCAACGACAATGAGCAGTTCTTC.

The rearrangement links TRBV7-2 to TRBJ1-6; 8 bases fit TRBD1. Germline V gene sequence: CDR1 SGHTA, CDR2 FQGNSA. Trimming cost V 5 bases and J 9 bases; bases outside gene matches: 12. This CDR3 region has 16 residues. As DNA, the CDR3 is TGTGCCAGCAGCCCTCAGCGAGACAGGGGAGGTTCACCCCTCCACTTT. Protein sequence: CASSPQRDRGGSPLHF. Complete variable domain (other parts from reference TRBV7-2 and TRBJ1-6): GAGVSQSPSNKVTEKGKDVELRCDPISGHTALYWYRQSLGQGLEFLIYFQGNSAPDKSGLPSDRFSAERTGGSVSTLTIQRTQQEDSAVYLCASSPQRDRGGSPLHFGNGTRLTVT.

The V call is TRBV10-3, the J call TRBJ2-2; the D is unclear. V dropped 2 bases and J dropped 1 base, with 8 bases sitting between them. The CDR3 runs to 15 residues. The germline CDR1 and CDR2 sequences are ENHRY and SYGVKD. The CDR3 protein is CAISEKLQNTGELFF. CDR3 DNA: TGTGCCATCAGTGAGAAGTTACAGAACACCGGGGAGCTGTTTTTT.

This chain uses TRBV27 with TRBJ1-2; D is perhaps TRBD1 (5 bases). Germline CDR1 reads MNHEY; CDR2 reads SMNVEV (reference sequence). The V gene lost 8 bases and the J gene lost 9 bases, with 19 bases spanning the gap. This CDR3 is built from 13 residues. CDR3 region: CASAPDTRFSYTF. The DNA of the CDR3 is TGTGCCAGCGCCCCGGACACCCGTTTTAGCTACACCTTC.

This clone was counted at least ten times. The chain couples TRBV14 to TRBJ1-3; the D is unclear. Trimming removed 2 bases at V and 0 bases at J, with 8 bases between. Germline V gene lookup returns CDR1 SGHDN and CDR2 FVKESK. This CDR3 comprises 15 residues. This chain's CDR3 is CASSQFAVSGNTIYF. The CDR3 DNA is TGTGCCAGCAGCCAATTTGCAGTCTCTGGAAACACCATATATTTT. Based on the CDR3 plus reference TRBV14 and TRBJ1-3, the full variable domain is EAGVTQFPSHSVIEKGQTVTLRCDPISGHDNLYWYRRVMGKEIKFLLHFVKESKQDESGMPNNRFLAERTGGTYSTLKVQPAELEDSGVYFCASSQFAVSGNTIYFGEGSWLTVV.

The V call is TRBV28, the J call TRBJ2-5; 8 bases align to TRBD2. V gave up 4 bases and J gave up 5 bases; unmatched junction bases: 3. This CDR3 spans 13 amino acids. Germline CDR1 MDHEN, CDR2 SYDVKM. The CDR3, as DNA: TGTGCCAGCAGTTCGGGACTAGGGGAGACCCAGTACTTC. Its translation is CASSSGLGETQYF.